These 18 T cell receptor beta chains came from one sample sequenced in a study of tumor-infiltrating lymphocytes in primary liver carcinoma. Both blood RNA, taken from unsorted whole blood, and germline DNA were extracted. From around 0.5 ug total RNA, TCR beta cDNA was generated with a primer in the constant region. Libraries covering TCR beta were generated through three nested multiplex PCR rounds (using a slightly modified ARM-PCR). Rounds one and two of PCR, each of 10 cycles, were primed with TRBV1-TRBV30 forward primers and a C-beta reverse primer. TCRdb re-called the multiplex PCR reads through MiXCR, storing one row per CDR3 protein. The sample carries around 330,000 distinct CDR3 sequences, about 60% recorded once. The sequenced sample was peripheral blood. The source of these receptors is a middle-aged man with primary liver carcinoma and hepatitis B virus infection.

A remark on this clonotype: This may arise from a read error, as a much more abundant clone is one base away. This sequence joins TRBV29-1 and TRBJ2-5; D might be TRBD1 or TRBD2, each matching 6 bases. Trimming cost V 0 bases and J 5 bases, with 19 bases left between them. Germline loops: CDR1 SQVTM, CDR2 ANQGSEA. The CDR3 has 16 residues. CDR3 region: CSVEDLPLGGRETQYF. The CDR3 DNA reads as TGCAGCGTTGAAGATCTTCCGCTAGGGGGGCGGGAGACCCAGTACTTC.

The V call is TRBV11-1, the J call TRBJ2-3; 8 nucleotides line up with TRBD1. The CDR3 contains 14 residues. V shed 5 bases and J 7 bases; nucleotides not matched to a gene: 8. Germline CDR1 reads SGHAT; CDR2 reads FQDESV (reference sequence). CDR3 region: CASSPSRGPHTQYF. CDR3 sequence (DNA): TGTGCCAGCAGCCCGAGCAGGGGGCCCCATACGCAGTATTTT.

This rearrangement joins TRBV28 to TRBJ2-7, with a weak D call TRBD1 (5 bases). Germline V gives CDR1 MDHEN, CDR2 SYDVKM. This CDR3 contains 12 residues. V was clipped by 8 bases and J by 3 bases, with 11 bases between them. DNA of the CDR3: TGTGCCAGCGCTGAGACAGTCTACGAGCAGTACTTC. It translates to CASAETVYEQYF.

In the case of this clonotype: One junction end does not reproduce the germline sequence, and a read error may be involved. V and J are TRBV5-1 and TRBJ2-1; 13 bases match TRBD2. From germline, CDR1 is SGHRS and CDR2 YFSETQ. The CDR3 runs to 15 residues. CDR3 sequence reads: CASGTSGRAGDEQLF. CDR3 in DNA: TGCGCCAGCGGTACTAGCGGGAGGGCCGGGGATGAGCAGCTCTTC.

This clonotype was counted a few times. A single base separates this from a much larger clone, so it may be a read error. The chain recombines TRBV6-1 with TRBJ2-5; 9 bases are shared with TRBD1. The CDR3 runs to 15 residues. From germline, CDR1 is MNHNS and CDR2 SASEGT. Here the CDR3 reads CANSGGLTGGETQYF. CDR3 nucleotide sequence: TGTGCCAACAGTGGGGGGTTGACAGGGGGAGAGACCCAGTACTTC.

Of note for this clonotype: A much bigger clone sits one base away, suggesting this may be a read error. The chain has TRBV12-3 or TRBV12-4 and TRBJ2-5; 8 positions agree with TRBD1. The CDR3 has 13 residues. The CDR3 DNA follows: TGTGCCAGCAGACTGACAGGGGAAGAGGCCCAGTACTTC. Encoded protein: CASRLTGEEAQYF.

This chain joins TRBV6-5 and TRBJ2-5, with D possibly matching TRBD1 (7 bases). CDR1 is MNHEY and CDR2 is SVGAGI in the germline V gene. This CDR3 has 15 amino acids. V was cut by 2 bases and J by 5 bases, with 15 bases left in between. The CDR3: CASSYGGGQYETQYF. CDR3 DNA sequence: TGTGCCAGCAGTTACGGAGGGGGACAGTATGAGACCCAGTACTTC.

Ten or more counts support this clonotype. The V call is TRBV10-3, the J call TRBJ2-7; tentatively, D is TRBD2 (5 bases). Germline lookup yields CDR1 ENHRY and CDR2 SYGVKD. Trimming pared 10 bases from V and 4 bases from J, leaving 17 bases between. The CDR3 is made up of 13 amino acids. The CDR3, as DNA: TGTGCCACACAGCTAACGGGGAGTTACGAGCAGTACTTC. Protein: CATQLTGSYEQYF.

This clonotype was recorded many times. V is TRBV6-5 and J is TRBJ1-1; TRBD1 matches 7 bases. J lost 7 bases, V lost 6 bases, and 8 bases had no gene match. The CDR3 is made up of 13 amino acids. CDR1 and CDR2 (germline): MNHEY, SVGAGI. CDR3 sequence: CASRSTTGLEAFF. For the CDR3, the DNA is TGTGCCAGCAGGTCTACGACAGGGCTTGAAGCTTTCTTT.

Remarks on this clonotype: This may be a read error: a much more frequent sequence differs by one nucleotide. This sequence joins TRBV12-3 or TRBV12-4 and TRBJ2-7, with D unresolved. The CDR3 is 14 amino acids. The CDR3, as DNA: TGTGCCAGCAGTTTGAGCCAGCTTTCCTACGAGGAGTACTTC. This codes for CASSLSQLSYEEYF.

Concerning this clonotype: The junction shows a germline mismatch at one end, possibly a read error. Written as DNA, the CDR3 is TGTACCAGCAACGATGCCAAGGGAAGGTACGAGCAGTACTTC. Residues: CTSNDAKGRYEQYF. The gene calls are TRBV6-2 or TRBV6-3 and TRBJ2-7; no reliable D call. Germline loops: CDR1 MNHEY, CDR2 SVGEGT. The CDR3 has 14 residues.

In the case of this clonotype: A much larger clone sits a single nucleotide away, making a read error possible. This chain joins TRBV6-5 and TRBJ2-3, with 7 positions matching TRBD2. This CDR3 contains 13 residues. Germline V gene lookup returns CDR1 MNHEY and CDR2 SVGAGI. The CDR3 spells CDSSYAGEDTQYF. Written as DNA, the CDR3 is TGTGACAGCAGTTACGCGGGGGAAGATACGCAGTATTTT.

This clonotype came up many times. The chain's CDR3 is CASSERSGLTTTIYGYTF. In DNA form, the CDR3 reads TGTGCCAGCAGTGAAAGGTCGGGACTCACCACCACAATATATGGCTACACCTTC. The rearrangement links TRBV6-1 to TRBJ1-2; possibly TRBD1 for D (5 bases). The CDR3 sequence is 18 residues long. CDR1 and CDR2 (germline): MNHNS, SASEGT. Trimming pared 2 bases from V and 5 bases from J, leaving 24 bases between.

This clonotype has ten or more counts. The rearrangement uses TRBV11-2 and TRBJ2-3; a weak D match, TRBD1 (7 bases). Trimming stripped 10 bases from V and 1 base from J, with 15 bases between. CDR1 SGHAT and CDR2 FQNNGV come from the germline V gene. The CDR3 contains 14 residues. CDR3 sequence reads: CATKGQRGTDTQYF. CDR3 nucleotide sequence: TGTGCCACTAAGGGACAGCGGGGCACAGATACGCAGTATTTT.

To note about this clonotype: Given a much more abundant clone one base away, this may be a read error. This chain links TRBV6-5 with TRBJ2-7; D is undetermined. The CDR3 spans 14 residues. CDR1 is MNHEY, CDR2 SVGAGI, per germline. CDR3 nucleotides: TGTGCCAGCAGTCAAAACGGACGGTCCTACCAGCAGTACTTC. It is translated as CASSQNGRSYQQYF.

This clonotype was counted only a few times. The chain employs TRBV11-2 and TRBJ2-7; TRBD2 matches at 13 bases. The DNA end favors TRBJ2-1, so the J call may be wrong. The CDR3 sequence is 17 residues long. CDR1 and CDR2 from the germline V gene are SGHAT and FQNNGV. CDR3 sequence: CASSFGLAGVLVYQQFF. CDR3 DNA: TGTGCCAGCAGCTTCGGACTAGCGGGAGTTCTCGTCTACCAGCAGTTCTTC.

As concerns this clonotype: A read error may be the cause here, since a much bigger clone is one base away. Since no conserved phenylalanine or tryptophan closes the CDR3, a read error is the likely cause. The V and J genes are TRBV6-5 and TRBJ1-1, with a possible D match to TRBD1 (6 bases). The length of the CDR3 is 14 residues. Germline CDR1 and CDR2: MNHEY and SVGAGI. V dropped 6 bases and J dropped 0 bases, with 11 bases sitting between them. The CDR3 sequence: CASRGRDMNTEAFI. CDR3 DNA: TGTGCCAGCAGGGGCAGGGACATGAACACTGAAGCTTTCATT.

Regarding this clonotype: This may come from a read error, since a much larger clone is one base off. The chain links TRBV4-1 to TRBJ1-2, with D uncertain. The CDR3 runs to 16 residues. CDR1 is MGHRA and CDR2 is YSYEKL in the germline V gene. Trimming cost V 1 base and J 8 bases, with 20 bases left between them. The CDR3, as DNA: TGCGCCAGCAGCCAAGTGGAAGGCAGGAGGCTCCGCGGCTACACCTTC. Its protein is CASSQVEGRRLRGYTF.